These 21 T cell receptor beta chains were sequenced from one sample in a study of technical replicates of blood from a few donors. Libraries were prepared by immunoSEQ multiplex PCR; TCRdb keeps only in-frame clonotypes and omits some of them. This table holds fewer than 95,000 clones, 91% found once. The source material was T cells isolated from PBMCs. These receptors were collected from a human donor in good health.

The CDR3 sequence is CASSLGTPGLLPYEQYF. The CDR3 DNA is TGTGCCAGCAGCTTAGGTACCCCGGGACTCCTGCCCTACGAGCAGTACTTC. V usage is TRBV7-8 and J usage is TRBJ2-7; TRBD2 might be the D (6 bases). Trimming shortened V by 1 base and J by 2 bases, and 18 bases separated the two germline ends. The length of the CDR3 is 17 residues. The germline gives CDR1 SGHVS, CDR2 FQNEAQ.

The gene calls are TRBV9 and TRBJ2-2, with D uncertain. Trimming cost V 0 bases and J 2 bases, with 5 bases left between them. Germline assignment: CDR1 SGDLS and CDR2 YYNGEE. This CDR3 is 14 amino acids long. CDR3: CASSVVPNTGELFF. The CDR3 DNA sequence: TGTGCCAGCAGCGTAGTTCCAAACACCGGGGAGCTGTTTTTT.

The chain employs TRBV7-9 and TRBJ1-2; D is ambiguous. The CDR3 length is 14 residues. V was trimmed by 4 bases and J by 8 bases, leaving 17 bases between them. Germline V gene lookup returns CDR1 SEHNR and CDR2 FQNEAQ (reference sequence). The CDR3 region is CASSSRGQTPGYTF. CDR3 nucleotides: TGTGCCAGCAGCTCCCGCGGGCAGACCCCCGGCTACACCTTC.

Here the CDR3 DNA reads TGTGCCAGCAGCATATCCACCCCACAAAGTCGGGCCAACGTCCTGACTTTC. Translating gives CASSISTPQSRANVLTF. This chain joins TRBV7-8 and TRBJ2-6; D is ambiguous. This CDR3 spans 17 amino acids. CDR1 and CDR2 from the germline V gene are SGHVS and FQNEAQ. Between the trimmed V and J ends, which lost 5 bases and 5 bases, there was a span of 19 bases.

CDR3 region: CASSLWDRNQETQYF. Written as DNA, the CDR3 is TGTGCCAGCAGTCTGTGGGACAGAAATCAAGAGACCCAGTACTTC. This chain connects TRBV28 to TRBJ2-5; 7 bases match TRBD1. After removal of 5 bases from V and 2 bases from J, the junction contained 8 bases not matched to a gene. The CDR3 runs 15 residues. Germline-derived CDR1 and CDR2 are MDHEN and SYDVKM.

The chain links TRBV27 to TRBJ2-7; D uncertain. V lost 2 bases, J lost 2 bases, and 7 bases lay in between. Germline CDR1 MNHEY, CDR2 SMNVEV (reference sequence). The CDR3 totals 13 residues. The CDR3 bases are TGTGCCAGCAGTTTAGGCCGGGCCTACGAGCAGTACTTC. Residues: CASSLGRAYEQYF.

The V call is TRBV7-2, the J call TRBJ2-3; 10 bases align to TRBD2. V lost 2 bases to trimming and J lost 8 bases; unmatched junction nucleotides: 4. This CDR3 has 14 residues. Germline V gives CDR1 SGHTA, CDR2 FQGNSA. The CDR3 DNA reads TGTGCCAGCAGCTTACCTAGCGGGGGAGGTACGCAGTATTTT. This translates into CASSLPSGGGTQYF.

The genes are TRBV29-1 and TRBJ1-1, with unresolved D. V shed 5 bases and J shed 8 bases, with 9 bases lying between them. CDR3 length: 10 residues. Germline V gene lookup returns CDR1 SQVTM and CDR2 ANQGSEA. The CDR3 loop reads CSVSNLEAFF. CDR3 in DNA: TGCAGCGTTTCGAACCTAGAAGCTTTCTTT.

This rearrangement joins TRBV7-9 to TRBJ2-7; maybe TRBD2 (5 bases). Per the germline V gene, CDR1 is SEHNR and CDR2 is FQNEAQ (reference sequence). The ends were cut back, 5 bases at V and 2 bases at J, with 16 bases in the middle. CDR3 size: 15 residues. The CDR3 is CASSPADWKTYEQYF. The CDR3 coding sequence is TGTGCCAGCAGCCCTGCGGACTGGAAGACCTACGAGCAGTACTTC.

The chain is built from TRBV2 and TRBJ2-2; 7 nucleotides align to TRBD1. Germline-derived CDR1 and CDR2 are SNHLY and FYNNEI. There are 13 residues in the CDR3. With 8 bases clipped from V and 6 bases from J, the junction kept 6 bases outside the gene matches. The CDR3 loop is CASLTGESGELFF. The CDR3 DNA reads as TGTGCCAGCCTTACAGGGGAATCCGGGGAGCTGTTTTTT. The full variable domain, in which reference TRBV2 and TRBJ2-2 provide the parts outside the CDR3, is EPEVTQTPSHQVTQMGQEVILRCVPISNHLYFYWYRQILGQKVEFLVSFYNNEISEKSEIFDDQFSVERPDGSNFTLKIRSTKLEDSAMYFCASLTGESGELFFGEGSRLTVL.

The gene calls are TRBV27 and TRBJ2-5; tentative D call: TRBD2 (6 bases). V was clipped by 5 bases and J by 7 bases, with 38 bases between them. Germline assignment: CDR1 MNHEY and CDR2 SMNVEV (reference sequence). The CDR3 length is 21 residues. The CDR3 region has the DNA TGTGCCAGCAGTCGCCCTTACAAAGACCCCCGGGACTCCAGGCCCTCGCGGACCCAGTACTTC. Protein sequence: CASSRPYKDPRDSRPSRTQYF.

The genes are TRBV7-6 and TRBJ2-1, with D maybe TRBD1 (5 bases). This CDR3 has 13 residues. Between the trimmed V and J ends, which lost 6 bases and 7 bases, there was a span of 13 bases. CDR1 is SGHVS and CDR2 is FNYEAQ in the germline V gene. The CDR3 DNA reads TGTGCCAGCAGTGTGGCAGGGTTTAATGAGCAGTTCTTC. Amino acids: CASSVAGFNEQFF.

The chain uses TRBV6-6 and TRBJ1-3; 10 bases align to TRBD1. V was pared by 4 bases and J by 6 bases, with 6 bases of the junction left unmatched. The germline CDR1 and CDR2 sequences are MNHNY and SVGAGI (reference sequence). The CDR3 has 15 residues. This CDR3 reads CASSSGTGVANTIYF. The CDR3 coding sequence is TGTGCCAGCAGTTCCGGGACAGGGGTTGCAAACACCATATATTTT.

This CDR3 is CASSSGGAVIYEQYF. CDR3 nucleotide sequence: TGTGCCAGTAGTAGCGGGGGGGCGGTAATTTACGAGCAGTACTTC. The chain recombines TRBV19 with TRBJ2-7, with 9 bases lining up with TRBD2. The CDR3 consists of 15 residues. The germline V gene has CDR1 LNHDA and CDR2 SQIVND (reference sequence). Losses at the gene ends were 4 bases for V and 4 bases for J; bases not matched to a gene: 8.

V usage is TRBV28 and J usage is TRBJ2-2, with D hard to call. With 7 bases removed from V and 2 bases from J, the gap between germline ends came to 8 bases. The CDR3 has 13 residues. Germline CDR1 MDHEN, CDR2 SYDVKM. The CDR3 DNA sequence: TGTGCCAGCATGAACGGTAACACCGGGGAGCTGTTTTTT. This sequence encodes CASMNGNTGELFF.

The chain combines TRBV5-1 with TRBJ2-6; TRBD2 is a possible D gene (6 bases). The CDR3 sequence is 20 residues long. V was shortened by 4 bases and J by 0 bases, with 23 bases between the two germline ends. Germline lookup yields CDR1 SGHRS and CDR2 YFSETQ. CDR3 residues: CASSPVIPGLTSSGANVLTF. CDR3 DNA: TGCGCCAGCAGCCCGGTCATACCGGGACTTACCAGCTCTGGGGCCAACGTCCTGACTTTC.

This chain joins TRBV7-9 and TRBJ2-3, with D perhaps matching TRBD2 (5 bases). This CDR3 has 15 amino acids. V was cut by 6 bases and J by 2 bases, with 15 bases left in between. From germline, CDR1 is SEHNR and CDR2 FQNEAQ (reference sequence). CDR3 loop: CASRIRAADTDTQYF. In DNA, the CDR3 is TGTGCCAGCAGGATTCGAGCGGCCGACACAGATACGCAGTATTTT.

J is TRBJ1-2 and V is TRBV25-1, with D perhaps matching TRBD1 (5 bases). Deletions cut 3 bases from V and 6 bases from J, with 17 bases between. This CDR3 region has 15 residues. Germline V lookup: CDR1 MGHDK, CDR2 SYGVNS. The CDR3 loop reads CASSDPWGGKDGYTF. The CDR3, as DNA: TGTGCCAGCAGTGACCCATGGGGCGGAAAGGATGGCTACACCTTC.

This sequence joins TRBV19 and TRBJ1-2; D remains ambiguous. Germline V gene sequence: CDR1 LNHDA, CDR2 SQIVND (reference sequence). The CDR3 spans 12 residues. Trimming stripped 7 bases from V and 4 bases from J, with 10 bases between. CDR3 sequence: CASTLGSYGYTF. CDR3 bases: TGTGCCAGTACCCTCGGGAGCTATGGCTACACCTTC.

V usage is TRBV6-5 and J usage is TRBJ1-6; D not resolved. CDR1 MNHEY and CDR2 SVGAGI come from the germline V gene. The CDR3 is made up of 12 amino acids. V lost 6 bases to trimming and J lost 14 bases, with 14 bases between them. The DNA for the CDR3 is TGTGCCAGCAGAGACCCCCTCCGGGCCCTCCACTTT. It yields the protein CASRDPLRALHF.

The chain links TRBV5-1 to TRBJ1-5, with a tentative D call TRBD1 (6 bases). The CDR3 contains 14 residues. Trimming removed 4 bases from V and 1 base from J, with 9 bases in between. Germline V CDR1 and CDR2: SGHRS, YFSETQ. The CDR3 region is CASSDGQSNQPQHF. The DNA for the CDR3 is TGCGCCAGCAGCGACGGACAGAGCAATCAGCCCCAGCATTTT.